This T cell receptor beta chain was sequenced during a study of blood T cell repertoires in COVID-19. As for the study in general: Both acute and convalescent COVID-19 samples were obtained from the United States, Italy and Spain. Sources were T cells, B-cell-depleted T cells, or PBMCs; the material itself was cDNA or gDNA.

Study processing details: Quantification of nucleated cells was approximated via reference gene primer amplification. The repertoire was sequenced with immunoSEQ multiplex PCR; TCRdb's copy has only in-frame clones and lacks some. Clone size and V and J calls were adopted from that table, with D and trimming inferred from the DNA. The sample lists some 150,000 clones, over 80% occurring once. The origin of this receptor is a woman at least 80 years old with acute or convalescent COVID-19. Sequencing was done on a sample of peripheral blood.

The CDR3 nucleotides are TGTGCCAGCAGCCCCGGGACAGACTTCTATGGCTACACCTTC. Translation gives CASSPGTDFYGYTF. The chain links TRBV7-9 to TRBJ1-2; 7 bases match TRBD1. The V gene's germline CDR1 is SEHNR and CDR2 FQNEAQ (reference sequence). Trimming cost V 5 bases and J 4 bases; bases outside gene matches: 7. This CDR3 contains 14 residues.